This is a list of T cell receptor beta chains from one sample in a study of beta chain features in type 1 diabetes. The table came from immunoSEQ multiplex PCR; TCRdb's copy has only in-frame clones and leaves some out. Among around 150,000 clones listed, 6.9% were seen once. Sequenced input: central memory CD4+ T cells from blood. The receptors originated from a young woman in good health. The CDR3 runs from the conserved cysteine through the conserved F or W. The order of the fields is D gene, clone size, J gene, V gene, CDR3 DNA, CDR3 protein. A D gene is named only where the DNA matches it firmly. Not every row has a clone size; where given, it reads once, few, many or a size class.

d_call: -
clone_size: few
j_call: TRBJ2-5
v_call: TRBV19
cdr3_nt: TGTGCCAGTAGTAAACAGGGTCGGGAGACCCAGTACTTC
cdr3_aa: CASSKQGRETQYF

d_call: -
clone_size: -
j_call: TRBJ2-1
v_call: TRBV11-2
cdr3_nt: TGTGCCAGCAGCCTCCGACCCACACGGGGCAATGAGCAGTTCTTC
cdr3_aa: CASSLRPTRGNEQFF

d_call: TRBD2
clone_size: many
j_call: TRBJ2-1
v_call: TRBV4-1
cdr3_nt: TGCGCCAGCAGCCAACCGAGGACTAGCGGGAGTGGACATGAGCAGTTCTTC
cdr3_aa: CASSQPRTSGSGHEQFF

d_call: -
clone_size: -
j_call: TRBJ2-1
v_call: TRBV6-6
cdr3_nt: TGTGCCAGCAAGCTCCAGGCTGTGCAGTTCTTC
cdr3_aa: CASKLQAVQFF

d_call: -
clone_size: many
j_call: TRBJ2-6
v_call: TRBV25-1
cdr3_nt: TGTGCCAGCAGTAAACTGACAGGCTCTGGGGCCAACGTCCTGACTTTC
cdr3_aa: CASSKLTGSGANVLTF

d_call: TRBD1
clone_size: many
j_call: TRBJ1-2
v_call: TRBV7-2
cdr3_nt: TGTGCCAGCAGCCCGGCAGGGGGCGGCTACACCTTC
cdr3_aa: CASSPAGGGYTF

d_call: TRBD1
clone_size: -
j_call: TRBJ1-2
v_call: TRBV28
cdr3_nt: TGTGCCAGCAGTTTATCGGACAGGGCCCATGGCTACACCTTC
cdr3_aa: CASSLSDRAHGYTF

d_call: TRBD2
clone_size: few
j_call: TRBJ2-4
v_call: TRBV29-1
cdr3_nt: TGCAGCGTTGAAAGGCTAGCGGGCGGAAGTCTAGCCAAAAACATTCAGTACTTC
cdr3_aa: CSVERLAGGSLAKNIQYF

d_call: TRBD2
clone_size: -
j_call: TRBJ2-7
v_call: TRBV11-2
cdr3_nt: TGTGCCAGCAGCCCGCCGTTTAGCGGGGCCGGTGAGCAGTACTTC
cdr3_aa: CASSPPFSGAGEQYF

d_call: -
clone_size: -
j_call: TRBJ1-4
v_call: TRBV28
cdr3_nt: TGTGCCAGCAGTTGGTCCGGGAATAATGAAAAACTGTTTTTT
cdr3_aa: CASSWSGNNEKLFF

d_call: TRBD2
clone_size: few
j_call: TRBJ2-7
v_call: TRBV13
cdr3_nt: TGTGCCAGCAGCTTAGTCCGCGCGGGACTAGGAGCCTACGAGCAGTACTTC
cdr3_aa: CASSLVRAGLGAYEQYF

d_call: TRBD1
clone_size: few
j_call: TRBJ2-1
v_call: TRBV20-1
cdr3_nt: TGCAGTCCCGAAGCGACGGCAGGGGGGTTCTTC
cdr3_aa: CSPEATAGGFF

d_call: TRBD2
clone_size: few
j_call: TRBJ2-2
v_call: TRBV9
cdr3_nt: TGTGCCAGCAGCGAGGGACTAGCGGGCTCGAACACCGGGGAGCTGTTTTTT
cdr3_aa: CASSEGLAGSNTGELFF

d_call: TRBD1
clone_size: few
j_call: TRBJ1-5
v_call: TRBV18
cdr3_nt: TGTGCCAGCTCGACTGGAACCGGGACAGGGGATCAGCCCCAGCATTTT
cdr3_aa: CASSTGTGTGDQPQHF

d_call: -
clone_size: -
j_call: TRBJ2-1
v_call: TRBV29-1
cdr3_nt: TGCAGCGTTGAGCTCTCGGGTCAGTTCAATGAGCAGTTCTTC
cdr3_aa: CSVELSGQFNEQFF

d_call: TRBD1
clone_size: -
j_call: TRBJ2-1
v_call: TRBV7-2
cdr3_nt: TGTGCCAGCAGCTTAGCCCAGCGTAGCAGGGGGAATGAGCAGTTCTTC
cdr3_aa: CASSLAQRSRGNEQFF

d_call: TRBD1
clone_size: -
j_call: TRBJ2-5
v_call: TRBV30
cdr3_nt: TGTGCCTGGACCGACGGACAGGGGAAAGAGACCCAGTACTTC
cdr3_aa: CAWTDGQGKETQYF

d_call: -
clone_size: -
j_call: TRBJ2-4
v_call: TRBV5-1
cdr3_nt: TGCGCCAGCAGCCTCTCCGGGTTCGGGGGTCTAGACATTCAGTACTTC
cdr3_aa: CASSLSGFGGLDIQYF

d_call: TRBD1
clone_size: few
j_call: TRBJ2-2
v_call: TRBV19
cdr3_nt: TGTGCCAGTAGGGGACAGTCAATATCGAACACCGGGGAGCTGTTTTTT
cdr3_aa: CASRGQSISNTGELFF

d_call: -
clone_size: -
j_call: TRBJ1-1
v_call: TRBV7-3
cdr3_nt: TGTGCCAGCAGCCCCCCGGGACTCTACACTGAAGCTTTCTTT
cdr3_aa: CASSPPGLYTEAFF

d_call: -
clone_size: -
j_call: TRBJ2-7
v_call: TRBV5-6
cdr3_nt: TGTGCCAGCAGCCTAAGAATCTCCTACGAGCAGTACTTC
cdr3_aa: CASSLRISYEQYF

d_call: TRBD1
clone_size: few
j_call: TRBJ1-1
v_call: TRBV5-1
cdr3_nt: TGCGCCAGCAGCTTACGACCGGGACAGAGCACTGAAGCTTTCTTT
cdr3_aa: CASSLRPGQSTEAFF

d_call: TRBD2
clone_size: few
j_call: TRBJ2-1
v_call: TRBV7-3
cdr3_nt: TGTGCCAGCAGCTTAACTTCAGCGGGGGGATACAATGAGCAGTTCTTC
cdr3_aa: CASSLTSAGGYNEQFF

d_call: TRBD1
clone_size: few
j_call: TRBJ2-1
v_call: TRBV5-1
cdr3_nt: TGCGCCAGCAGCTTAGACAGGGTGGACTCCTACAATGAGCAGTTCTTC
cdr3_aa: CASSLDRVDSYNEQFF

d_call: TRBD2
clone_size: few
j_call: TRBJ2-3
v_call: TRBV7-8
cdr3_nt: TGTGCGAGAGGGACTAACTGCACAGATACGCAGTATTTT
cdr3_aa: CARGTNCTDTQYF